This TCR beta chain was retrieved from a study of blood T cell repertoires in COVID-19. Study information: Sites across the United States, Italy and Spain contributed samples from acute and convalescent COVID-19. From T cells, B-cell-depleted T cells, or PBMCs came the material, which was cDNA or gDNA.

Germline-derived CDR1 and CDR2 are ENHRY and SYGVKD. This CDR3 is built from 15 residues. After removal of 0 bases from V and 6 bases from J, the junction contained 5 bases not matched to a gene. Original processing notes: Reference gene primer amplification gave nucleated cell count estimates. Some clones are missing from TCRdb's copy, which holds only in-frame ones; the method was immunoSEQ multiplex PCR. V, J and clone size derive from that table, while D and trimming were established from the DNA sequence. The sample carries 150,000 to 200,000 clones, approximately 83% recorded once. The sample taken for sequencing was peripheral blood. This TCR was recovered from a man aged 60-69 years with acute or convalescent COVID-19. The chain carries TRBV10-3 and TRBJ1-5, with 7 bases lining up with TRBD1. The CDR3 spells CAISESVRGVQPQHF. The CDR3 DNA is TGTGCCATCAGTGAGTCTGTCAGGGGGGTTCAGCCCCAGCATTTT.